The 32 T cell receptor beta chains reported below all come from one sample, sequenced in a study of cytomegalovirus exposure and HLA in healthy donors. PCR amplification relied on 60 Vbeta primers (plus 13 Jbeta primers). Here immunoSEQ multiplex PCR was the method, and the copy in TCRdb shows in-frame clones only, minus some. The sample holds more than 150,000 clones, 80% seen once. The sequencing sample was made of PBMCs. Receptor source: a girl aged 10 to 17 in good health and CMV-seropositive.

The chain is built from TRBV6-5 and TRBJ1-2; TRBD1 agrees at 7 bases. J gave up 6 bases and V 0 bases, and 4 bases lay outside the gene matches. Germline loops: CDR1 MNHEY, CDR2 SVGAGI. This CDR3 contains 14 residues. CDR3 sequence reads: CASSYSVGTDGYTF. The CDR3 DNA follows: TGTGCCAGCAGTTACTCGGTAGGGACAGATGGCTACACCTTC.

This chain links TRBV9 with TRBJ2-7; D possibly corresponds to TRBD2 (6 bases). The CDR3 is 13 amino acids. V lost 2 bases and J lost 6, with 12 bases in between. CDR1 and CDR2 (germline): SGDLS, YYNGEE. In DNA form, the CDR3 reads TGTGCCAGCAGCGTGGGGGACTCAAGCGAGCAGTACTTC. It is translated as CASSVGDSSEQYF.

The chain combines TRBV5-1 with TRBJ1-1; 8 nucleotides align to TRBD1. After removal of 4 bases from V and 1 base from J, the junction contained 3 bases not matched to a gene. The CDR3 consists of 14 residues. Germline V CDR1 and CDR2: SGHRS, YFSETQ. The CDR3 coding sequence is TGCGCCAGCAGCCCCGACAGGGGGAACACTGAAGCTTTCTTT. Translated: CASSPDRGNTEAFF.

This clone has a single count. The V gene is TRBV5-1, the J gene TRBJ2-7, with D possibly TRBD2 on 6 matching bases. The V and J ends lost 3 bases and 7 bases respectively, with 20 bases between them. Germline CDR1 and CDR2: SGHRS and YFSETQ. The CDR3 is made up of 15 amino acids. The CDR3 region is CASSSSPFGAGEQYF. For the CDR3, the DNA is TGCGCCAGCAGCTCGTCACCGTTTGGGGCGGGGGAGCAGTACTTC.

V is TRBV7-2 and J is TRBJ1-5; a possible D gene is TRBD1 (6 bases). The CDR3 extends over 15 amino acids. Germline V gene lookup returns CDR1 SGHTA and CDR2 FQGNSA. Trimming cost V 4 bases and J 3 bases, with 13 bases left between them. In nucleotides, the CDR3 is TGTGCCAGCAGCTCGTCCGGGACAACCAATCAGCCCCAGCATTTT. Amino acid sequence: CASSSSGTTNQPQHF.

The CDR3 here is CATSAGTGQPQHF. The CDR3 DNA is TGTGCCACCAGCGCCGGGACTGGCCAGCCCCAGCATTTT. The gene calls are TRBV15 and TRBJ1-5, with D maybe TRBD1 (5 bases). The CDR3 runs 13 residues. The germline CDR1 and CDR2 sequences are LNHNV and YYDKDF (reference sequence). With 5 bases removed from V and 7 bases from J, the gap between germline ends came to 12 bases. The full variable domain, rest sourced from reference TRBV15 and TRBJ1-5, is DAMVIQNPRYQVTQFGKPVTLSCSQTLNHNVMYWYQQKSSQAPKLLFHYYDKDFNNEADTPDNFQSRRPNTSFCFLDIRSPGLGDTAMYLCATSAGTGQPQHFGDGTRLSIL.

V and J are TRBV19 and TRBJ1-2; D is possibly TRBD1 (5 bases). V lost 5 bases, J lost 1 base, and 8 bases lay in between. From germline, CDR1 is LNHDA and CDR2 SQIVND (reference sequence). The CDR3 consists of 13 residues. The CDR3 loop reads CASSRDSNYGYTF. The CDR3 DNA reads TGTGCCAGTAGTCGAGACAGTAACTATGGCTACACCTTC.

A remark on this clone: This same CDR3 is encoded by further DNA sequences in the sample. This rearrangement joins TRBV18 to TRBJ2-7; 8 positions match TRBD1. The CDR3 covers 14 residues. Germline assignment: CDR1 KGHSH and CDR2 LQKENI. Trimming removed 5 bases from V and 1 base from J; junction bases left unmatched: 4. The CDR3 loop is CASSSTGGSYEQYF. CDR3 DNA sequence: TGTGCCAGCTCATCAACAGGGGGTTCCTACGAGCAGTACTTC.

The chain uses TRBV2 and TRBJ1-1, with D uncertain. The V and J ends lost 3 bases and 2 bases respectively, with 10 bases between them. The CDR3 is made up of 14 amino acids. The V gene's germline CDR1 is SNHLY and CDR2 FYNNEI. DNA for the CDR3: TGTGCCAGCAGTGATTACAGCCCAAACACTGAAGCTTTCTTT. It encodes CASSDYSPNTEAFF.

This clone was observed a few times. The chain combines TRBV4-1 with TRBJ2-1, with 11 bases lining up with TRBD2. This CDR3 region has 18 residues. Trimming at V came to 0 bases and at J to 4 bases, leaving 8 bases not matched to a gene. Germline CDR1 and CDR2: MGHRA and YSYEKL. CDR3: CASSQDMGLADRYNEQFF. CDR3 DNA: TGCGCCAGCAGCCAAGATATGGGACTAGCGGACCGATACAATGAGCAGTTCTTC.

The V and J genes are TRBV5-1 and TRBJ2-1, with a tentative D call TRBD1 (5 bases). The CDR3 covers 14 residues. V was cut by 4 bases and J by 0 bases, with 8 bases left in between. Germline V CDR1 and CDR2: SGHRS, YFSETQ. In nucleotides, the CDR3 is TGCGCCAGCAGCCCTGACAGCTCCTACAATGAGCAGTTCTTC. Its translation: CASSPDSSYNEQFF.

The J gene is TRBJ1-2, the V gene TRBV7-6, with D possibly TRBD1 on 6 matching bases. The V and J ends lost 5 bases and 4 bases respectively, with 14 bases between them. The CDR3 is 14 residues long. Germline loops: CDR1 SGHVS, CDR2 FNYEAQ. The CDR3 DNA reads TGTGCCAGCAGCCGGGGGGGGACATCCTATGGCTACACCTTC. Translation: CASSRGGTSYGYTF. Complete variable domain (other parts from reference TRBV7-6 and TRBJ1-2): GAGVSQSPRYKVTKRGQDVALRCDPISGHVSLYWYRQALGQGPEFLTYFNYEAQQDKSGLPNDRFSAERPEGSISTLTIQRTEQRDSAMYRCASSRGGTSYGYTFGSGTRLTVV.

The chain carries TRBV27 and TRBJ2-7; 9 bases are shared with TRBD1. V shed 6 bases and J 1 base; nucleotides not matched to a gene: 7. The CDR3 runs to 15 residues. Germline V gene data show CDR1 as MNHEY and CDR2 as SMNVEV (reference sequence). Written as DNA, the CDR3 is TGTGCCAGCAGGGCGCCGGGACAGGGTTCCTACGAGCAGTACTTC. Translated: CASRAPGQGSYEQYF.

The V gene is TRBV27, the J gene TRBJ2-7; 9 nucleotides agree with TRBD2. Trimming removed 3 bases from V and 1 base from J; junction bases left unmatched: 4. The CDR3 spans 15 residues. CDR1 is MNHEY, CDR2 SMNVEV, per germline (reference sequence). The CDR3, as DNA: TGTGCCAGCAGTTTTGCTCTAGCGGGGTCCTACGAGCAGTACTTC. Translating gives CASSFALAGSYEQYF.

A few counts support this clone. Other DNA sequences of this sample code for an identical CDR3. The CDR3 sequence: CASSLDRSTDTQYF. The CDR3 nucleotides read TGTGCCAGCAGCTTAGATAGATCCACAGATACGCAGTATTTT. The chain is built from TRBV11-3 and TRBJ2-3, with D unresolved. Germline CDR1 SGHNT, CDR2 YENEEA. The CDR3 length is 14 residues. The V end was cut by 0 bases, the J end by 2 bases, with 6 bases between.

V gene TRBV5-4 combines with J gene TRBJ2-7, with TRBD2 matching over 13 bases. V gave up 0 bases and J gave up 8 bases; unmatched junction bases: 2. CDR1 is SGHNT and CDR2 is YYREEE in the germline V gene (reference sequence). This CDR3 is built from 14 residues. The CDR3 region has the DNA TGTGCCAGCAGCTTGGGGACTAGCGGGAGTAAGCAGTACTTC. Encoded protein: CASSLGTSGSKQYF. The full variable domain, its missing parts supplied by reference TRBV5-4 and TRBJ2-7, is ETGVTQSPTHLIKTRGQQVTLRCSSQSGHNTVSWYQQALGQGPQFIFQYYREEENGRGNFPPRFSGLQFPNYSSELNVNALELDDSALYLCASSLGTSGSKQYFGPGTRLTVT.

This chain links TRBV15 with TRBJ2-2; D gene uncertain. The V gene's germline CDR1 is LNHNV and CDR2 YYDKDF (reference sequence). The V end was cut by 4 bases, the J end by 10 bases, with 13 bases between. The CDR3 spans 13 residues. CDR3 sequence (DNA): TGTGCCACCAGCATCGGGTCTACGCCGGAGCTGTTTTTT. This sequence encodes CATSIGSTPELFF.

The chain has TRBV6-6 and TRBJ1-3; possibly TRBD1 for D (6 bases). CDR3 length: 14 amino acids. Trimming shortened V by 5 bases and J by 2 bases, and 10 bases separated the two germline ends. Germline values: CDR1 MNHNY, CDR2 SVGAGI (reference sequence). The CDR3 DNA is TGTGCCAGCAGTCGCGGGGGCACTGGAAACACCATATATTTT. It is translated as CASSRGGTGNTIYF.

Only one count was recorded for this clone. The J gene is TRBJ2-3, the V gene TRBV6-5; 8 bases fit TRBD2. This CDR3 has 15 amino acids. Germline CDR1 is MNHEY and CDR2 is SVGAGI. J gave up 4 bases and V 5 bases, and 8 bases lay outside the gene matches. DNA of the CDR3: TGTGCCAGCAGTCCCGGGACTAGTAGGTCAGATACGCAGTATTTT. It codes for CASSPGTSRSDTQYF.

This clone is a singleton in its sample. The V and J genes are TRBV30 and TRBJ2-7; tentative D call: TRBD1 (7 bases). The germline CDR1 and CDR2 sequences are GTSNPN and SVGIG (reference sequence). Trimming took off 3 bases at V and 0 bases at J, with 12 bases between the two ends. The CDR3 is 14 amino acids. This chain's CDR3 is CAWSRGDGSYEQYF. The CDR3 DNA is TGTGCCTGGAGCAGGGGGGACGGCTCCTACGAGCAGTACTTC.

The genes are TRBV18 and TRBJ1-1; D remains ambiguous. CDR1 is KGHSH, CDR2 LQKENI, per germline. CDR3 length equals 15 residues. With 3 bases removed from V and 1 base from J, the gap between germline ends came to 12 bases. The chain's CDR3 is CASSPLRESNTEAFF. Written as DNA, the CDR3 is TGTGCCAGCTCACCTCTGAGGGAGTCGAACACTGAAGCTTTCTTT.

The chain uses TRBV5-1 and TRBJ1-1; D is undetermined. CDR3 length: 12 amino acids. Trimming removed 0 bases at V and 5 bases at J, with 5 bases between. CDR1 and CDR2 from the germline V gene are SGHRS and YFSETQ. CDR3 in amino acids: CASSLERTEAFF. CDR3 DNA sequence: TGCGCCAGCAGCTTGGAGAGGACTGAAGCTTTCTTT.

The V gene is TRBV30, the J gene TRBJ1-3; 7 positions match TRBD1. Losses at the gene ends were 3 bases for V and 2 bases for J; bases not matched to a gene: 7. CDR3 length: 15 amino acids. Germline values: CDR1 GTSNPN, CDR2 SVGIG (reference sequence). The CDR3 loop reads CAWSQAQGAGNTIYF. CDR3 DNA sequence: TGTGCCTGGAGCCAGGCGCAGGGGGCTGGAAACACCATATATTTT. Together with reference TRBV30 and TRBJ1-3, the CDR3 gives the full variable domain: SQTIHQWPATLVQPVGSPLSLECTVEGTSNPNLYWYRQAAGRGLQLLFYSVGIGQISSEVPQNLSASRPQDRQFILSSKKLLLSDSGFYLCAWSQAQGAGNTIYFGEGSWLTVV.

This clone was observed a handful of times. The rearrangement links TRBV5-4 to TRBJ2-2; D remains unclear. Per germline, CDR1 SGHNT and CDR2 YYREEE (reference sequence). The CDR3 is made up of 13 amino acids. Trimming removed 0 bases at V and 6 bases at J, with 6 bases between. The CDR3 coding sequence is TGTGCCAGCAGCTTGGACTTCGCCGGGGAGCTGTTTTTT. Encoded protein: CASSLDFAGELFF.

V is TRBV15 and J is TRBJ2-7; tentative D call: TRBD2 (6 bases). CDR3 size: 13 residues. V was trimmed by 5 bases and J by 8 bases, leaving 16 bases between them. Germline CDR1 reads LNHNV; CDR2 reads YYDKDF (reference sequence). The CDR3: CATSPGGGFKQYF. The CDR3 coding sequence is TGTGCCACCAGCCCCGGGGGAGGTTTCAAGCAGTACTTC.

Only a few counts were recorded for this clone. The rearrangement uses TRBV28 and TRBJ2-5, with 9 bases aligning to TRBD2. Germline V gives CDR1 MDHEN, CDR2 SYDVKM. The length of the CDR3 is 17 residues. V was clipped by 2 bases and J by 0 bases; unmatched bases: 7. In nucleotides, the CDR3 is TGTGCCAGCAGTTTAGGGGCTAGCGGGGATTACCAAGAGACCCAGTACTTC. Translated, it gives CASSLGASGDYQETQYF.

The V gene is TRBV5-1, the J gene TRBJ1-1, with D maybe TRBD1 (5 bases). The CDR3 consists of 14 residues. V was clipped by 5 bases and J by 13 bases, with 24 bases between them. CDR1 SGHRS and CDR2 YFSETQ come from the germline V gene. DNA of the CDR3: TGCGCCAGCAGAACAGGCCAAGCCCACGTTCTGTTTTTCTTT. Translating gives CASRTGQAHVLFFF.

This chain uses TRBV7-6 with TRBJ2-7, with TRBD1 matching 10 bases. CDR1 is SGHVS and CDR2 is FNYEAQ in the germline V gene. The CDR3 sequence is 15 residues long. The ends lost 5 bases at V and 3 bases at J; junction bases unmatched: 7. CDR3 nucleotide sequence: TGTGCCAGCAGCCACGGACAGGGGGAAGGCTACGAGCAGTACTTC. It codes for CASSHGQGEGYEQYF.

The chain is built from TRBV29-1 and TRBJ2-7; D remains ambiguous. This CDR3 spans 13 amino acids. Germline CDR1 is SQVTM and CDR2 is ANQGSEA. V was shortened by 4 bases and J by 0 bases, with 10 bases between the two germline ends. The CDR3 DNA is TGCAGCGTTGTTCTGGCGGTCTCCTACGAGCAGTACTTC. As protein: CSVVLAVSYEQYF.

A single count supports this clone. This rearrangement joins TRBV7-8 to TRBJ2-3; D possibly corresponds to TRBD2 (5 bases). The CDR3 runs to 13 residues. Trimming left V 4 bases short and J 14 bases short, with 19 bases between. The germline CDR1 and CDR2 sequences are SGHVS and FQNEAQ. The CDR3 coding sequence is TGTGCCAGCAGCTGGGAGCAGCCCCGTTTAAGGTATTTT. This encodes CASSWEQPRLRYF.

On this clone: The sample contains more than one DNA sequence encoding this CDR3. V gene TRBV5-1 combines with J gene TRBJ2-7; the D gene is possibly TRBD1 (6 bases). CDR3 length: 14 amino acids. Looked up from germline, CDR1 is SGHRS and CDR2 is YFSETQ. The V end lost 5 bases, the J end lost 0 bases, and 12 bases lay between the germline ends. The CDR3 DNA reads TGCGCCAGCAGTGCCCAGGGGCCCTCCTACGAGCAGTACTTC. Translated, it gives CASSAQGPSYEQYF. Full variable domain (rest looked up from reference TRBV5-1 and TRBJ2-7): KAGVTQTPRYLIKTRGQQVTLSCSPISGHRSVSWYQQTPGQGLQFLFEYFSETQRNKGNFPGRFSGRQFSNSRSEMNVSTLELGDSALYLCASSAQGPSYEQYFGPGTRLTVT.

The chain recombines TRBV10-1 with TRBJ2-3, with 7 bases identical to TRBD2. The V gene's germline CDR1 is WNHNN and CDR2 SYGVQD (reference sequence). Trimming removed 4 bases from V and 1 base from J; junction bases left unmatched: 8. This CDR3 has 16 amino acids. This CDR3 is CASSGGTAGGTDTQYF. The CDR3 bases are TGCGCCAGCAGTGGAGGGACCGCGGGAGGCACAGATACGCAGTATTTT.